The source of this TCR beta chain is a study of breast tumors, draining lymph nodes, adjacent tissues. Findings and caveats of the study: Tumors had less TCR diversity than lymph nodes, more than nontumor tissue. Luminal-like breast cancer showed significantly higher tumor–nontumor repertoire similarity than basal-like. Data only fit, rather than demonstrated, lymph node origin of most tumor T cells. Most tumor T cells seemingly derive from lymph node, then expand in tumor.

TCRdb re-called the multiplex PCR reads with MiXCR, one entry per CDR3 protein. This table holds under 25,000 distinct CDR3 sequences, around 50% found once. Germline V CDR1 and CDR2: MNHEY, SVGAGI. This CDR3 comprises 15 residues. Trimming shortened V by 6 bases and J by 1 base, and 15 bases separated the two germline ends. In the case of this clonotype: Its specificity is not known.

Sequences were obtained from breast tumor tissue. This chain joins TRBV6-5 and TRBJ1-2; weak D call: TRBD1 (5 bases). The receptor was derived from a female donor with breast cancer. Some clones in this sample may be carry-over from other donors' samples. The CDR3 spells CASSPRQRNNYGYTF. The CDR3 DNA sequence: TGTGCCAGCAGCCCCAGACAGAGAAATAACTATGGCTACACCTTC.